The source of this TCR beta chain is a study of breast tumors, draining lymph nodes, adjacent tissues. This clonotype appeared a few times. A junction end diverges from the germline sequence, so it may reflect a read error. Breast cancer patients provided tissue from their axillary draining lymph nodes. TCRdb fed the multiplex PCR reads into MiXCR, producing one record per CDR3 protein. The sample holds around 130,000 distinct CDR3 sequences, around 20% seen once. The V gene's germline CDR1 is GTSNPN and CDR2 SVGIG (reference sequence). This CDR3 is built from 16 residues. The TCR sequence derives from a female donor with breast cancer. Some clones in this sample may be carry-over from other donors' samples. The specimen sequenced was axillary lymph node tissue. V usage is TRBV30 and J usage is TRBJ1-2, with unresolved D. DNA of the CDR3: TGTGCCTGGAGTGACACGGGAGGGAGGAGCAGCTATGGCTACCCCTTC. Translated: CAWSDTGGRSSYGYPF.